This T cell receptor (beta chain) was obtained from a study of T cell responses to AZD1222 COVID-19 vaccine. Profiling relied on immunoSEQ multiplex PCR, and the TCRdb table lists in-frame clones only, not all of them. The table includes around 120,000 clones, more than 65% detected once. V was clipped by 5 bases and J by 8 bases, with 5 bases between them. The CDR3 is made up of 10 amino acids. CDR1 MDHEN and CDR2 SYDVKM come from the germline V gene. A note on this clone: Its antigen remains unidentified.

Notes on the study in general: Repertoires in all cases were sampled only once the peak T cell response had passed.

The receptor's source is an adult who received the AZD1222 COVID-19 vaccine. The genes are TRBV28 and TRBJ2-3; D not certain. This sample comprised peripheral blood, obtained 28 days after the second AZD1222 dose. CDR3 protein: CASSALTQYF. The DNA for the CDR3 is TGTGCCAGCAGTGCGCTTACGCAGTATTTT. Together with reference TRBV28 and TRBJ2-3, the CDR3 gives the full variable domain: DVKVTQSSRYLVKRTGEKVFLECVQDMDHENMFWYRQDPGLGLRLIYFSYDVKMKEKGDIPEGYSVSREKKERFSLILESASTNQTSMYLCASSALTQYFGPGTRLTVL.